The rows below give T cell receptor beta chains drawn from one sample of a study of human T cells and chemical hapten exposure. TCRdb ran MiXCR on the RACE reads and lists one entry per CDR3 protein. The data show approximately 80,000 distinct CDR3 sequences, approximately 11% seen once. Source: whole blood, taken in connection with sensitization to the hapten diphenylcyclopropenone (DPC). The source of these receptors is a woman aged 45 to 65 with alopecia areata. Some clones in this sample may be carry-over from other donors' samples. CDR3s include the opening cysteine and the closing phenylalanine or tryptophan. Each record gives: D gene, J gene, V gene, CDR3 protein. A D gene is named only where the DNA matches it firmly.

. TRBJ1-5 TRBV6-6 CASSYSDEGNQPQHF
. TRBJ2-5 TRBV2 CASSRDSQETQYF
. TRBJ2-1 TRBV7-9 CASSSGPPRIDEQFF
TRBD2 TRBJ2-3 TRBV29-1 CSVDRTSVSDTQYF
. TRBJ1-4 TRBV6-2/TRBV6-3 CASTYTSTGFSEKLFF
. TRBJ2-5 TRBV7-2 CASRPASGRAGETQYF
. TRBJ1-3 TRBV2 CASSDLGSGNTIYF
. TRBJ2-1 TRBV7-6 CASSLKAGVQYNEQFF
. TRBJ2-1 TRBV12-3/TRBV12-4 CASSLGTPDNEQFF
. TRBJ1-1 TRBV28 CASSLGSPPKNTEAFF
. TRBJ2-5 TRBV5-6 CASSLARPPETQYF
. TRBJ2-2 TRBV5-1 CASSLNVRGTTGELFF
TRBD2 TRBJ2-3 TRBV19 CASSMGAGGPDTQYF
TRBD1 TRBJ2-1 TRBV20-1 CSAREERTGGLKSYNEQFF
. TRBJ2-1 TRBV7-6 CASSRRGTTSYNEQFF
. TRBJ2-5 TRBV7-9 CASSSLRNQETQYF
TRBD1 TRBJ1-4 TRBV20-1 CSVYRGLVEKLFF
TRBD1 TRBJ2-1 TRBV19 CASSTTPVTGAEQFF
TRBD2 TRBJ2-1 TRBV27 CASRALSGTSEYNEQFF
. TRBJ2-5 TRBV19 CASSTRVTLQETQYF
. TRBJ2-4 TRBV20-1 CSAQGGLLAKNIQYF
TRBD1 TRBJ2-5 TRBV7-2 CASSRTSGGWYQETQYF
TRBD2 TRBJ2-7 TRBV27 CATQPGTSGRAEQYF
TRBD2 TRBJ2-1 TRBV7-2 CASSRRLAGGENEQFF
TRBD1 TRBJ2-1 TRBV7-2 CASSSILTGTGDNEQFF
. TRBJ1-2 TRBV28 CASTDRQTGYTF
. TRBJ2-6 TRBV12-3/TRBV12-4 CASTPSGANVLTF
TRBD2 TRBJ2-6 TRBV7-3 CASSRSGGAQGANVLTF
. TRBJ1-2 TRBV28 CASSSGAANYGYTF
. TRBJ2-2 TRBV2 CASSHAWRVNSPGELFF
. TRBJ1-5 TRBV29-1 CSGAPYMGNQPQHF
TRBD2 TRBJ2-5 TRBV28 CASSSTSGLAATQETQYF
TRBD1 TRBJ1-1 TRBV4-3 CASSHGTANTEAFF
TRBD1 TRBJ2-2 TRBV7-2 CASSLGDRASGELFF
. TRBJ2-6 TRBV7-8 CASSRREGANVLTF
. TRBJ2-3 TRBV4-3 CASSQVVAGSTDTQYF
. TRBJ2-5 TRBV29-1 CSVDKWDPQETQYF
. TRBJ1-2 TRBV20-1 CSARADRRSYGYTF
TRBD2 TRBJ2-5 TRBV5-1 CASSLELAGTKTQYF
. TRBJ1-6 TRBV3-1 CASSRRNNSPLHF
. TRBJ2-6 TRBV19 CASSTTGANVLTF
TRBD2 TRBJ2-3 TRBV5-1 CASTPAGGVTDTQYF
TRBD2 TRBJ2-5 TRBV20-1 CSALQGIAGHQETQYF
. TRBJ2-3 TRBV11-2 CASSEAALGADTQYF
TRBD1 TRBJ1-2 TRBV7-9 CASSLDRFGYTF
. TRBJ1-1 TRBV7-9 CASSSPAEGGDTEAFF
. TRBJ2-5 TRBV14 CASSSLAVPGTQYF
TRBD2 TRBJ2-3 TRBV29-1 CSVAGRTSGEWSTDTQYF
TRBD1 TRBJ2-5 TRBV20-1 CSADDRVGETQYF
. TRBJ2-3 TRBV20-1 CSATRLGQGPDTQYF
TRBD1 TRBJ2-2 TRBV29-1 CSVPNRDRVNTGELFF
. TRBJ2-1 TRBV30 CAWRGGRGINEQFF
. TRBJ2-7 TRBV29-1 CSVDKWGGSEQYF